Listed below are T cell receptor beta chains from one sample, sequenced in a study of blood T cells in healthy people across ages. TCRdb reprocessed the 5' RACE reads via MiXCR and lists one record per CDR3 protein. The sample has approximately 800,000 distinct CDR3 sequences; roughly 50% are singletons. Sequencing was performed on blood. The receptors here all came from a man aged 35 to 55 in good health. CDR3s include the opening cysteine and the closing phenylalanine or tryptophan. A D gene is named only where the DNA matches it firmly. The size entry is marked missing in some rows and otherwise reads once, few, many or a size class.

>-|TRBD2|TRBV20-1|TRBJ2-1
TGCAGTGCTAGAGATCCGGGGGGAAGCTCCTACAATGAGCAGTTCTTC
CSARDPGGSSYNEQFF
>few|TRBD1|TRBV24-1|TRBJ2-3
TGTGCCACCAGTGATTTGGGACAGGGAACAGATACGCAGTATTTT
CATSDLGQGTDTQYF
>many|TRBD1|TRBV6-1|TRBJ2-6
TGTGCCAGCAGTCCCCGGGACAGGGGAAGCTCTGGGGCCAACGTCCTGACTTTC
CASSPRDRGSSGANVLTF
>-|TRBD1|TRBV20-1|TRBJ1-2
TGCAGTGCTAGAGTATATGAATGGGGACAGGGGCCATCTGATGGCTACACCTTC
CSARVYEWGQGPSDGYTF
>-|-|TRBV6-2/TRBV6-3|TRBJ2-7
TGTGCCAGCACCCAGGGAGCCGAGCAGTACTTC
CASTQGAEQYF
>-|-|TRBV29-1|TRBJ1-2
TGCAGCGTGCCCTCGGGAGCTTTTAACTATGGCTACACCTTC
CSVPSGAFNYGYTF
>-|-|TRBV11-2|TRBJ2-7
TGTGCCAGCAGTTTCTTCGGGGGTCCTCTACACGAGCAGTACTTC
CASSFFGGPLHEQYF
>-|-|TRBV7-6|TRBJ1-1
TGTGCCAGCAGCCCAAACGGACAGTTACGCACTGAAGCTTTCTTT
CASSPNGQLRTEAFF
>once|TRBD1|TRBV10-2|TRBJ2-4
TGCGCCAGCACCGTACAGGGGCGGGAAAACATTCAGTACTTC
CASTVQGRENIQYF
>few|-|TRBV6-2/TRBV6-3|TRBJ2-1
TGTGCCAGCAGTAACAGCCGGGACGCGAATGAGCAGTTCTTC
CASSNSRDANEQFF
>-|-|TRBV7-2|TRBJ2-7
TGTGCCAGCAGCTTGGGGGTAGGAGCGGGTGCGTGCGAGCAGTACTTC
CASSLGVGAGACEQYF
>-|-|TRBV20-1|TRBJ2-7
TGCAGTGCTGTGGGGGAGGTGTACGGCGAGCAGTACTTC
CSAVGEVYGEQYF
>-|-|TRBV20-1|TRBJ2-3
TGCAGTGCTAGCGGGAATTCAGATACGCAGTATTTT
CSASGNSDTQYF
>-|-|TRBV12-3/TRBV12-4|TRBJ2-7
TGTGCCAGCAGTTTGATGAACGCCAATGAGCAGTACTTC
CASSLMNANEQYF
>once|-|TRBV20-1|TRBJ1-6
TGCAGTGCACGTCCCCTAGGACCGTTAAATTCACCCCTCCACTTT
CSARPLGPLNSPLHF
>few|-|TRBV28|TRBJ2-7
TGTGCCAGCAGCATAACAAGCAGGGGATCCGAGCAGTACTTC
CASSITSRGSEQYF
>-|TRBD1|TRBV7-2|TRBJ1-5
TGTGCCAGCAGCCCCGACAGGGGGTCGGTGGATCAGCCCCAGCATTTT
CASSPDRGSVDQPQHF
>-|TRBD1|TRBV11-3|TRBJ2-7
TGTGCCAGCAGCTCCAGGACAGGGACCTACGAGCAGTACTTC
CASSSRTGTYEQYF
>-|-|TRBV29-1|TRBJ2-1
TGCAGCGTTGAGTTGGGGGCTCTGTATGAGCAGTTCTTC
CSVELGALYEQFF
>-|-|TRBV20-1|TRBJ2-3
TGCAGTGCCCCTGAGGCTAGCTACACAGATACGCAGTATTTT
CSAPEASYTDTQYF
>-|-|TRBV7-9|TRBJ1-1
TGTGCCAGCAGCTTATTGACAGGGAACACTGAAGCTTTCTTT
CASSLLTGNTEAFF
>-|-|TRBV30|TRBJ2-1
TGTGCCTGGAGTGTAATTCATCCCAAGCAGTTCTTC
CAWSVIHPKQFF
>-|-|TRBV5-1|TRBJ2-1
TGCGCCAGCGGCAGGGAAGGCAATGAGCAGTTCTTC
CASGREGNEQFF
>-|TRBD2|TRBV12-3/TRBV12-4|TRBJ2-7
TGTGCCAGCAGTTCGCTTCCGGGACTAGCGGGGTCCTACTCCTACGAGCAGTACTTC
CASSSLPGLAGSYSYEQYF
>few|-|TRBV6-2/TRBV6-3|TRBJ2-5
TGTGCCAGCAGTTACACGGGACCCGAAGGGGCCCAGTACTTC
CASSYTGPEGAQYF
>-|TRBD1|TRBV14|TRBJ2-3
TGTGCCAGCAGCCAAGTTCGAGGACAGGGTACCACAGATACGCAGTATTTT
CASSQVRGQGTTDTQYF
>few|TRBD2|TRBV28|TRBJ2-5
TGTGCCAGCAGTACCCCGGGGCGGGGGTCTCAAGAGACCCAGTACTTC
CASSTPGRGSQETQYF
>-|TRBD2|TRBV5-5|TRBJ2-3
TGTGCCAGCAGCCCCGGGGGGATGATCGTGGATACGCAGTATTTT
CASSPGGMIVDTQYF
>-|-|TRBV3-1|TRBJ1-2
TGTGCCAGCAGCCCTACCTCTGGGTCTTATGGCTACACCTTC
CASSPTSGSYGYTF
>-|-|TRBV28|TRBJ2-3
TGTGCCAGCAGTTTTCAAGATTCTAGCACAGATACGCAGTATTTT
CASSFQDSSTDTQYF
>-|TRBD2|TRBV7-9|TRBJ2-3
TGTGCCAGCAGACCAAGGAGGCTAGCGGGGGCTGAGGATACGCAGTATTTT
CASRPRRLAGAEDTQYF
>-|-|TRBV5-6|TRBJ2-1
TGTGCCAGCAGCTTTGGCGGTAACTCCTACAATGAGCAGTTCTTC
CASSFGGNSYNEQFF
>-|TRBD2|TRBV6-1|TRBJ2-1
TGTGCCAGCAGAACTACTAGCGGGAGTTACAATGAGCAGTTCTTC
CASRTTSGSYNEQFF
>few|-|TRBV10-3|TRBJ2-7
TGTGCCATCAGCGGGGACCGGGGATCCTACGAGCAGTACTTC
CAISGDRGSYEQYF
>-|-|TRBV6-2/TRBV6-3|TRBJ2-6
TGTGCCAGCAGCTACACAGGGTTCGGGGCCAACGTCCTGACTTTC
CASSYTGFGANVLTF
>-|TRBD2|TRBV12-3/TRBV12-4|TRBJ2-1
TGTGCCACCCGGGGAAGCGGGGGGCCGAGTGAGCAGTTCTTC
CATRGSGGPSEQFF
>-|-|TRBV2|TRBJ1-1
TGTGCCAGCTCGGGCACGTTTATTAATATAGCTTTCTTT
CASSGTFINIAFF
>-|TRBD2|TRBV28|TRBJ2-7
TGTGCCAGCAGTTTCGGCGGGAGGGCCGGTTTCTACGAGCAGTACTTC
CASSFGGRAGFYEQYF
>-|TRBD2|TRBV13|TRBJ2-5
TGTGCCAGCAGGCGCGATCTCACTAGCGGGAGTTTCGTCAGCAATGAGCAGTACTTC
CASRRDLTSGSFVSNEQYF